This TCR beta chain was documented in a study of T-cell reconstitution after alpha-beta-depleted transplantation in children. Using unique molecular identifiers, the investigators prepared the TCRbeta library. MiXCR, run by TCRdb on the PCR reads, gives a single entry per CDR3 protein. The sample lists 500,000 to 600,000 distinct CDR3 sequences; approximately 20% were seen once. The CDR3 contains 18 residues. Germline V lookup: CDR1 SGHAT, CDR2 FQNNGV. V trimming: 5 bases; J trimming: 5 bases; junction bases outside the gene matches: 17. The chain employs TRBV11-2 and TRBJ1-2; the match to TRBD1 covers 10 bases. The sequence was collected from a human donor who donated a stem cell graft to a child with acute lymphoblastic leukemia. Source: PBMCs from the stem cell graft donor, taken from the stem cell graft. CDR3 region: CASSPSTGTGAAFYGYTF. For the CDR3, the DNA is TGTGCCAGCAGCCCGTCAACCGGGACAGGGGCCGCCTTTTATGGCTACACCTTC.